What follows are 11 T cell receptor beta chains derived from one specimen sequenced in a study of blood T cell repertoires in COVID-19. TCRdb's copy holds only in-frame clones and misses some; the assay was immunoSEQ multiplex PCR. The sample lists tens of thousands of clones; about four fifths were seen once. Sequencing input: peripheral blood. These receptors were taken from a woman aged 80 or over with active or convalescent COVID-19.

This chain joins TRBV30 and TRBJ1-1; 9 bases align to TRBD1. J lost 4 bases, V lost 3 bases, and 9 bases had no gene match. Germline CDR1 GTSNPN, CDR2 SVGIG (reference sequence). The CDR3 contains 15 residues. DNA of the CDR3: TGTGCCTGGAGCCATTTTGGGACAGGGAGCACTGAAGCTTTCTTT. This gives the protein CAWSHFGTGSTEAFF.

The chain is built from TRBV12-5 and TRBJ2-5; the D gene is possibly TRBD1 (5 bases). CDR3 length: 19 residues. CDR1 and CDR2 from the germline V gene are LGHNT and FRNRAP. Trimming took off 3 bases at V and 3 bases at J, with 26 bases between the two ends. The CDR3 region has the DNA TGTGCTAGTGGTTTAAAAGGGGCGCGGCCCCCCACAAGAGAAGAGACCCAGTACTTC. Its translation is CASGLKGARPPTREETQYF.

V gene TRBV5-6 combines with J gene TRBJ2-2; tentatively, D is TRBD2 (7 bases). Germline V gives CDR1 SGHDT, CDR2 YYEEEE. CDR3 length: 14 amino acids. V lost 6 bases, J lost 6 bases, and 15 bases lay in between. CDR3 sequence reads: CASNIGGPAGELFF. The CDR3 DNA reads TGTGCCAGCAATATCGGGGGGCCCGCCGGGGAGCTGTTTTTT.

The chain links TRBV6-6 to TRBJ2-3; maybe TRBD1 (5 bases). CDR3 length equals 15 residues. Germline V gene lookup returns CDR1 MNHNY and CDR2 SVGAGI (reference sequence). The ends were cut back, 5 bases at V and 1 base at J, with 13 bases in the middle. The CDR3, as DNA: TGTGCCAGCAGTAACAGGAAGGAAGGCACAGATACGCAGTATTTT. Protein product: CASSNRKEGTDTQYF.

The rearrangement links TRBV28 to TRBJ1-1, with D hard to call. Germline loops: CDR1 MDHEN, CDR2 SYDVKM. Trimming cost V 5 bases and J 0 bases, with 16 bases left between them. This CDR3 contains 16 residues. The CDR3 loop is CASSLTDTLLNTEAFF. DNA for the CDR3: TGTGCCAGCAGTCTAACTGACACCCTCCTGAACACTGAAGCTTTCTTT.

The rearrangement links TRBV29-1 to TRBJ1-1; D uncertain. Trimming shortened V by 0 bases and J by 8 bases, and 7 bases separated the two germline ends. This CDR3 has 11 amino acids. The germline gives CDR1 SQVTM, CDR2 ANQGSEA. The CDR3 protein is CSVEDRTEAFF. CDR3 sequence (DNA): TGCAGCGTTGAAGACAGAACAGAAGCTTTCTTT.

J is TRBJ1-1 and V is TRBV11-2, with D tentatively TRBD1 (5 bases). Germline-derived CDR1 and CDR2 are SGHAT and FQNNGV. The CDR3 loop spans 13 amino acids. The germline V and J ends were trimmed by 3 bases and 6 bases, with 11 bases remaining between them. CDR3 nucleotide sequence: TGTGCCAGCAGCTTTTGGGGGAGGCCTGAAGCTTTCTTT. Its protein product is CASSFWGRPEAFF. Full variable domain (outside the CDR3, taken from reference TRBV11-2 and TRBJ1-1): EAGVAQSPRYKIIEKRQSVAFWCNPISGHATLYWYQQILGQGPKLLIQFQNNGVVDDSQLPKDRFSAERLKGVDSTLKIQPAKLEDSAVYLCASSFWGRPEAFFGQGTRLTVV.

This chain joins TRBV2 and TRBJ2-1; D perhaps matches TRBD1 (5 bases). Germline CDR1 reads SNHLY; CDR2 reads FYNNEI. The CDR3 consists of 14 residues. V lost 7 bases, J lost 5 bases, and 15 bases lay in between. CDR3 bases: TGTGCCAGCAACATAGGGGTCCAGGACAATGAGCAGTTCTTC. Translation: CASNIGVQDNEQFF.

V gene TRBV7-9 combines with J gene TRBJ2-1, with a possible D match to TRBD2 (6 bases). This CDR3 has 15 amino acids. Trimming pared 5 bases from V and 4 bases from J, leaving 15 bases between. CDR1 and CDR2 (germline): SEHNR, FQNEAQ (reference sequence). CDR3 coding DNA: TGTGCCAGCAGCGGGTGGGCGGGGAATTACAATGAGCAGTTCTTC. Protein product: CASSGWAGNYNEQFF.

This clone was found once. V and J are TRBV20-1 and TRBJ1-2, with D uncertain. V lost 5 bases and J lost 7, with 11 bases in between. The V gene's germline CDR1 is DFQATT and CDR2 SNEGSKA (reference sequence). This CDR3 is 11 amino acids long. In DNA, the CDR3 is TGCAGTGCTCCCTTAGAGCGTGGCTACACCTTC. Its protein is CSAPLERGYTF.

The chain combines TRBV5-4 with TRBJ1-2; D not resolved. Trimming shortened V by 4 bases and J by 8 bases, and 18 bases separated the two germline ends. Germline-derived CDR1 and CDR2 are SGHNT and YYREEE (reference sequence). CDR3 size: 14 residues. The CDR3: CASSLSPLEYGYTF. The CDR3 DNA reads TGTGCCAGCAGCCTGTCACCGCTTGAGTACGGCTACACCTTC.